The 13 T cell receptor beta chains listed next were all sequenced from one sample in a study of follicular helper T cells after annual influenza vaccination. Some clones are missing from TCRdb's copy, which holds only in-frame ones; the method was immunoSEQ multiplex PCR. The sample consists of more than 10,000 clones, roughly 78% of them appearing once. Time point described: 2014-2015 season, pre-vaccination. Sequencing used CXCR5- memory CD4+ T cells sorted from blood, obtained on the day of influenza vaccination. The receptor source for this set is an adult who received the influenza vaccine.

The chain employs TRBV6-6 and TRBJ1-4; 7 bases line up with TRBD1. The trim removed 6 bases at V and 11 bases at J, leaving 6 bases unmatched. The CDR3 loop spans 12 amino acids. The germline gives CDR1 MNHNY, CDR2 SVGAGI (reference sequence). The CDR3 reads CASSNRGWKLFF. The CDR3 DNA is TGTGCCAGCAGCAACAGGGGCTGGAAACTGTTTTTT.

This clone was seen more than once but under ten times. The chain joins TRBV7-9 to TRBJ2-7, with 8 bases identical to TRBD1. Trimming took 5 bases from V and 7 from J; bases not matched to a gene: 4. Germline CDR1 reads SEHNR; CDR2 reads FQNEAQ (reference sequence). The CDR3 consists of 12 residues. DNA for the CDR3: TGTGCCAGCAGCCACACAGGGGGAGAGCAGTACTTC. It is translated as CASSHTGGEQYF.

The chain recombines TRBV2 with TRBJ1-1; D gene unclear. CDR1 and CDR2 from the germline V gene are SNHLY and FYNNEI. CDR3 length: 13 residues. Trimming removed 3 bases from V and 0 bases from J, with 5 bases in between. The CDR3 DNA reads TGTGCCAGCAGTGACACCATGAACACTGAAGCTTTCTTT. The encoded protein is CASSDTMNTEAFF. The full variable domain, completed using reference TRBV2 and TRBJ1-1, is EPEVTQTPSHQVTQMGQEVILRCVPISNHLYFYWYRQILGQKVEFLVSFYNNEISEKSEIFDDQFSVERPDGSNFTLKIRSTKLEDSAMYFCASSDTMNTEAFFGQGTRLTVV.

This clone was seen more than once but under ten times. The chain has TRBV7-9 and TRBJ2-1; 7 bases fit TRBD1. Germline lookup yields CDR1 SEHNR and CDR2 FQNEAQ (reference sequence). The junction had 10 bases not matched to a gene; V was cut back by 8 bases and J by 6 bases. The CDR3 is made up of 14 amino acids. CDR3 sequence reads: CASRGQDATNEQFF. The CDR3 DNA is TGTGCCAGCCGAGGACAGGATGCGACCAATGAGCAGTTCTTC.

This clone was seen a few times. V and J are TRBV5-1 and TRBJ1-2; possible D gene TRBD1, 5 bases. CDR3 length equals 13 residues. The V gene's germline CDR1 is SGHRS and CDR2 YFSETQ. The ends were cut back, 0 bases at V and 4 bases at J, with 7 bases in the middle. CDR3 region: CASSLAGVYGYTF. CDR3 in DNA: TGCGCCAGCAGCTTGGCGGGGGTCTATGGCTACACCTTC.

The rearrangement uses TRBV28 and TRBJ2-7; no reliable D call. There are 14 residues in the CDR3. Trimming stripped 7 bases from V and 4 bases from J, with 17 bases between. In germline, CDR1 is MDHEN, CDR2 SYDVKM. CDR3 in DNA: TGTGCCAGCACTCTCGGACCGAACCCATACGAGCAGTACTTC. Its protein is CASTLGPNPYEQYF.

This clone was counted a single time. The chain uses TRBV5-1 and TRBJ1-4; 7 bases are a match to TRBD1. Germline CDR1 is SGHRS and CDR2 is YFSETQ. Unmatched junction bases numbered 6, after V lost 3 bases and J lost 4 bases. CDR3 length equals 15 residues. The CDR3, as DNA: TGCGCCAGCAGCTCCTACAGGGGTAATAATGAAAAACTGTTTTTT. Its protein product is CASSSYRGNNEKLFF.

The rearrangement joins TRBV20-1 to TRBJ2-1, with D perhaps TRBD2 (6 bases). With 6 bases removed from V and 7 bases from J, the gap between germline ends came to 10 bases. CDR3 length: 11 amino acids. Germline assignment: CDR1 DFQATT and CDR2 SNEGSKA (reference sequence). The CDR3 here is CSADGLNEQFF. The CDR3 bases are TGCAGTGCGGACGGACTAAATGAGCAGTTCTTC.

The chain has TRBV5-4 and TRBJ2-1; D unclear. The V gene lost 4 bases and the J gene lost 0 bases, with 11 bases spanning the gap. The CDR3 extends over 15 amino acids. Germline V gene data show CDR1 as SGHNT and CDR2 as YYREEE (reference sequence). CDR3 coding DNA: TGTGCCAGCAGCCGTGACTCCAGCTCCTACAATGAGCAGTTCTTC. Its translation is CASSRDSSSYNEQFF.

The genes are TRBV5-1 and TRBJ1-1; D may be TRBD1 (5 bases). Germline lookup yields CDR1 SGHRS and CDR2 YFSETQ. V was shortened by 4 bases and J by 1 base, with 14 bases between the two germline ends. The CDR3 has 15 amino acids. CDR3 protein: CASSRELDRNTEAFF. The CDR3 bases are TGCGCCAGCAGCCGTGAACTCGACAGGAACACTGAAGCTTTCTTT. Looking up the rest from reference TRBV5-1 and TRBJ1-1 gives the full variable domain: KAGVTQTPRYLIKTRGQQVTLSCSPISGHRSVSWYQQTPGQGLQFLFEYFSETQRNKGNFPGRFSGRQFSNSRSEMNVSTLELGDSALYLCASSRELDRNTEAFFGQGTRLTVV.

This chain uses TRBV7-9 with TRBJ1-4; TRBD1 matches at 9 bases. With 4 bases clipped from V and 7 bases from J, the junction kept 4 bases outside the gene matches. This CDR3 has 14 amino acids. Germline V gene data show CDR1 as SEHNR and CDR2 as FQNEAQ (reference sequence). The chain's CDR3 is CASSSGQGGEKLFF. For the CDR3, the DNA is TGTGCCAGCAGCTCGGGACAGGGTGGTGAAAAACTGTTTTTT.

The V gene is TRBV5-5, the J gene TRBJ2-7, with D maybe TRBD1 (6 bases). Germline loops: CDR1 SGHKS, CDR2 YYEKEE (reference sequence). Between the trimmed V and J ends, which lost 4 bases and 3 bases, there was a span of 17 bases. This CDR3 has 15 amino acids. Here the CDR3 DNA reads TGTGCCAGCAGCGAGAGAACAGGGTTCATCTACGAGCAGTACTTC. Translation gives CASSERTGFIYEQYF.

This chain uses TRBV11-2 with TRBJ2-1; 7 nucleotides line up with TRBD2. The CDR3 has 13 residues. Germline V gene sequence: CDR1 SGHAT, CDR2 FQNNGV. With 0 bases clipped from V and 14 bases from J, the junction kept 7 bases outside the gene matches. CDR3 residues: CASSLETAGREFF. The CDR3 nucleotides read TGTGCCAGCAGCTTAGAGACAGCGGGGCGAGAGTTCTTC.